Listed here is a single T cell receptor (beta chain). This sample's treatment: oral pan-JAK inhibitor, 5-10 mg twice daily. This entry is derived from a study of CD8+ T cells in alopecia areata. Study-level background: The drug, oral tofacitinib, was given to treated patients at 5 to 10 mg twice daily.

Germline-derived CDR1 and CDR2 are MNHEY and SMNVEV (reference sequence). Unmatched junction bases numbered 8, after V lost 8 bases and J lost 7 bases. The CDR3 loop spans 15 amino acids. Reverse transcription of extracted RNA yielded cDNA, which provided the sequencing template. Assay: immunoSEQ multiplex PCR; the TCRdb copy retains only in-frame clones and omits some. Of about 90,000 clones in the sample, 44% were seen once. The chain is built from TRBV27 and TRBJ2-1; 13 bases match TRBD2. The receptor comes from a human donor with alopecia areata. Sequenced here: CD8+ T cells sorted from blood, sampled at week 24, from a patient treated with tofacitinib. The CDR3 DNA is TGTGCCAGCGTTGGCTCGACTAGCGGGAGGAATGAGCAGTTCTTC. Protein: CASVGSTSGRNEQFF.